What follows are 7 T cell receptor beta chains derived from one specimen sequenced in a study of T-cell reconstitution after alpha-beta-depleted transplantation in children. TCRbeta library preparation incorporated unique molecular identifiers. TCRdb re-derived calls from the PCR reads in MiXCR, one entry per CDR3 protein. Of under 400,000 distinct CDR3 sequences listed, around 20% are singletons. Sequenced here: PBMCs, mostly from graft donor cells, sampled 180 days after TCRalphabeta/CD19-depleted stem cell transplant. The receptors were sampled from a male patient under 18 who had a stem cell transplant for acute lymphoblastic leukemia, so the T cells may come from the graft donor.

The CDR3 DNA follows: TGTGCCACCGGCTCCGCGGGAGGGAACACCGGGGAGCTGTTTTTT. Protein: CATGSAGGNTGELFF. The chain uses TRBV24-1 and TRBJ2-2; TRBD2 aligns across 8 bases. Germline V gives CDR1 KGHDR, CDR2 SFDVKD. With V trimmed by 9 bases and J by 1 base, 6 bases remained unmatched. This CDR3 contains 15 residues.

A few counts support this clonotype. This sequence joins TRBV5-1 and TRBJ2-1; 7 positions match TRBD2. This CDR3 has 15 residues. CDR1 is SGHRS, CDR2 YFSETQ, per germline. Trimming cost V 1 base and J 4 bases; bases outside gene matches: 5. For the CDR3, the DNA is TGCGCCAGCAGCTTGAAACCGGGACTATACAATGAGCAGTTCTTC. The encoded protein is CASSLKPGLYNEQFF.

J is TRBJ2-7 and V is TRBV10-3, with 8 positions matching TRBD1. V gave up 11 bases and J gave up 2 bases; unmatched junction bases: 11. Germline lookup yields CDR1 ENHRY and CDR2 SYGVKD. CDR3 size: 14 residues. CDR3 protein: CAAKKQDRAYEQYF. The DNA of the CDR3 is TGTGCCGCTAAAAAGCAGGACAGGGCCTACGAGCAGTACTTC.

This clonotype appeared a few times. The CDR3 sequence: CASLAYRGQGARVNYGYTF. The CDR3 coding sequence is TGTGCCAGCCTAGCCTACAGAGGACAGGGGGCGCGCGTAAACTATGGCTACACCTTC. The V gene is TRBV12-3 or TRBV12-4, the J gene TRBJ1-2, with TRBD1 matching over 11 bases. The CDR3 length is 19 residues. Trimming removed 8 bases from V and 2 bases from J; junction bases left unmatched: 19.

There are a few counts of this clonotype. This chain uses TRBV5-1 with TRBJ2-1; D perhaps matches TRBD2 (5 bases). This CDR3 region has 16 residues. The germline CDR1 and CDR2 sequences are SGHRS and YFSETQ. V was pared by 0 bases and J by 0 bases, with 10 bases between. The CDR3 bases are TGCGCCAGCAGCTTGGTCCCGGGGAGCTCCTACAATGAGCAGTTCTTC. Its translation is CASSLVPGSSYNEQFF.

This clonotype turned up a few times. The J gene is TRBJ2-3, the V gene TRBV4-2, with 7 nucleotides matching TRBD2. The CDR3 is 16 amino acids. Germline values: CDR1 LGHNA, CDR2 YNFKEQ. Germline trimming cut 2 bases from V and 1 base from J; bases unmatched to any gene: 6. The CDR3 sequence: CASSQPEGRGTDTQYF. The CDR3 coding sequence is TGTGCCAGCAGCCAACCTGAGGGGAGGGGCACAGATACGCAGTATTTT.

The rearrangement joins TRBV11-1 to TRBJ2-2, with D possibly TRBD2 on 6 matching bases. The length of the CDR3 is 18 residues. Germline-derived CDR1 and CDR2 are SGHAT and FQDESV (reference sequence). The V end was cut by 0 bases, the J end by 0 bases, with 14 bases between. CDR3 nucleotides: TGTGCCAGCAGCTTAGCACTAGTCCGGGAGTCGAACACCGGGGAGCTGTTTTTT. This sequence encodes CASSLALVRESNTGELFF.